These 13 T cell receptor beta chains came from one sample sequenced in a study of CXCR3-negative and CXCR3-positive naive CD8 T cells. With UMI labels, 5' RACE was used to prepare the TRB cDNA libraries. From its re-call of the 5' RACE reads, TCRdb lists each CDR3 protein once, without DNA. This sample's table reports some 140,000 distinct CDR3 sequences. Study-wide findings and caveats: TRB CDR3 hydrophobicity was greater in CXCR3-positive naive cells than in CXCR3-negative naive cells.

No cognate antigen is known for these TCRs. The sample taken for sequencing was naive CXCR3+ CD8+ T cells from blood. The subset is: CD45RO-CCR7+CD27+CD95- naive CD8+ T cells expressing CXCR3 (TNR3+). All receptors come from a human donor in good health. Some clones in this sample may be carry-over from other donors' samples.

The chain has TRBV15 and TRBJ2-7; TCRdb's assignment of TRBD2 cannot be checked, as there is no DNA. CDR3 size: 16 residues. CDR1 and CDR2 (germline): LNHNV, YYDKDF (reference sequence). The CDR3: CATSRASRTRPYEQYF.

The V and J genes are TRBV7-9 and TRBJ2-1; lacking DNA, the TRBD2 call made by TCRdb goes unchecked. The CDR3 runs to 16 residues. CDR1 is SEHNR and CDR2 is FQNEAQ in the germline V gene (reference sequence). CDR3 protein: CASSFVSGGARNEQFF.

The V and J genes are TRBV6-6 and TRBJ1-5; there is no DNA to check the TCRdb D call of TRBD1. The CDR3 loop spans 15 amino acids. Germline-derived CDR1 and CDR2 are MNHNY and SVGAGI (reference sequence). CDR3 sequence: CASSYRGRGNQPQHF.

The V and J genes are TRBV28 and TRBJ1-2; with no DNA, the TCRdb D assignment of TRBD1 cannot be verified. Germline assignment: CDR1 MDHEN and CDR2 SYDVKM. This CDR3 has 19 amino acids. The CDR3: CASSYTSGTATTMNYGYTF.

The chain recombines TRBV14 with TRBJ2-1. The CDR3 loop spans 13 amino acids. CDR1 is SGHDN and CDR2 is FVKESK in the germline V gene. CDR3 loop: CASSPQIFNEQFF.

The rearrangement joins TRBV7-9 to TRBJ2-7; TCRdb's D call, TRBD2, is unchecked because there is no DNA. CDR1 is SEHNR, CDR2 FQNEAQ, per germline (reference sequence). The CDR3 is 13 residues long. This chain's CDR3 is CATRDFLIYEQYF.

CDR3 sequence reads: CASSPITGYWGDDYNEQFF. V gene TRBV28 combines with J gene TRBJ2-1; TCRdb names TRBD1, which stays unverified in the absence of DNA. The CDR3 length is 19 residues. CDR1 MDHEN and CDR2 SYDVKM come from the germline V gene.

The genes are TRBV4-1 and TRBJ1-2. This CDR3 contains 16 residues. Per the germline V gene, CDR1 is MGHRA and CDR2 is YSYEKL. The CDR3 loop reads CASSQTQTYSKYGYTF.

The CDR3 is CASASGSSYEQYF. This sequence joins TRBV5-1 and TRBJ2-7. The CDR3 has 13 residues. CDR1 is SGHRS and CDR2 is YFSETQ in the germline V gene.

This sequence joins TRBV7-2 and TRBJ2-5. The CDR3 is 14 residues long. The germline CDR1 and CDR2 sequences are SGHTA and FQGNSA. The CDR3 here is CASSSSTFWETQYF.

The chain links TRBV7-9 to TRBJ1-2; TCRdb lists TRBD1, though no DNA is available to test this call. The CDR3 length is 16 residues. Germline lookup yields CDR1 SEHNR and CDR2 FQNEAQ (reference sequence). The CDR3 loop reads CASRHTGDDYNYGYTF.

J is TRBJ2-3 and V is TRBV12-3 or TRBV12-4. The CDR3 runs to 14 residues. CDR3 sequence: CASRADGVTDTQYF.

This CDR3 is CASSPGQGAREQYF. The V call is TRBV5-1, the J call TRBJ2-7; TCRdb's D call, TRBD1, is unchecked because there is no DNA. Germline V gives CDR1 SGHRS, CDR2 YFSETQ. The CDR3 runs to 14 residues.